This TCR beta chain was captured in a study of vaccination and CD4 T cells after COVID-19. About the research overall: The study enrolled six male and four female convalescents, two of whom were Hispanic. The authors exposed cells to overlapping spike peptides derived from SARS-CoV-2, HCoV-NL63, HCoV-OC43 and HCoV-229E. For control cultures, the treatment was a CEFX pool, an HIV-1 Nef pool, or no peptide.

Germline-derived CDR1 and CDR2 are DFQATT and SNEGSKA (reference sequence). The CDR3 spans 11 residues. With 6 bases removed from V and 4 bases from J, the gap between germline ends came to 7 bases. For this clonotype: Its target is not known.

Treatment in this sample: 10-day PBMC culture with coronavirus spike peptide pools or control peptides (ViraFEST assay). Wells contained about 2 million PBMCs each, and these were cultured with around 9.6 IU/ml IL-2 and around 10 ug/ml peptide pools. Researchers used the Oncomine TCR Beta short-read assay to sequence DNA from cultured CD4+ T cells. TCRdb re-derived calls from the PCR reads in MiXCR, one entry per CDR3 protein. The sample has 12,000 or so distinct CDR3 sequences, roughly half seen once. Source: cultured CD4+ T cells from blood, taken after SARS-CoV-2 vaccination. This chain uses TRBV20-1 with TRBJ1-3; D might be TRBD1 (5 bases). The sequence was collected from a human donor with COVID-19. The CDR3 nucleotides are TGCAGTGCCCGACAGGGAAACACCATATATTTT. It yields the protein CSARQGNTIYF.